This TCR beta chain was retrieved from a study of cytomegalovirus exposure and HLA in healthy donors. V lost 4 bases, J lost 8 bases, and 14 bases lay in between. Per the germline V gene, CDR1 is MDHEN and CDR2 is SYDVKM. The CDR3 has 13 amino acids. Primers: 60 Vbeta forward and 13 Jbeta reverse. The method was immunoSEQ multiplex PCR; TCRdb's version includes in-frame clones alone and lacks a portion of them. The sample lists around 140,000 clones; around 80% were seen once. This clone has a handful of counts. The rearrangement joins TRBV28 to TRBJ1-1, with D perhaps matching TRBD1 (5 bases). The sample taken for sequencing was PBMCs. The sequence derives from a female donor in good health and CMV-seronegative. CDR3 DNA sequence: TGTGCCAGCAGTTCTGGGGACTTCTCGGAAGCTTTCTTT. Protein: CASSSGDFSEAFF.